The 21 T cell receptor beta chains listed next were all sequenced from one sample in a study of monozygotic twins with inflammatory bowel disease. TCRdb reprocessed the 5' RACE reads, with one entry per CDR3 protein and no DNA. Here the sample table reports roughly 150,000 distinct CDR3 sequences. The sequenced sample consisted of blood. Receptor source: a human donor with ulcerative colitis or Crohn's disease, or a healthy co-twin of an affected twin (not recorded which).

The chain employs TRBV20-1 and TRBJ1-5; TCRdb names TRBD1, which stays unverified in the absence of DNA. In germline, CDR1 is DFQATT, CDR2 SNEGSKA (reference sequence). The length of the CDR3 is 15 residues. The CDR3 loop reads CSAADRGSLNQPQHF.

This chain joins TRBV27 and TRBJ2-7; TCRdb selects TRBD2, and the lack of DNA leaves this call unchecked. This CDR3 contains 18 residues. Germline V lookup: CDR1 MNHEY, CDR2 SMNVEV (reference sequence). CDR3 in amino acids: CASSLALGLGGSTYEQYF.

CDR3 amino acids: CASSTDPYNEQFF. The chain employs TRBV12-3 or TRBV12-4 and TRBJ2-1. The CDR3 has 13 residues.

The chain employs TRBV7-2 and TRBJ2-7; lacking DNA, the TRBD2 call made by TCRdb goes unchecked. The CDR3 covers 14 residues. CDR1 and CDR2 (germline): SGHTA, FQGNSA. CDR3 sequence: CASSPGLAGSEQYF.

The rearrangement joins TRBV11-2 to TRBJ1-1; TCRdb lists TRBD1, though no DNA is available to test this call. Germline CDR1 reads SGHAT; CDR2 reads FQNNGV. The CDR3 sequence is 16 residues long. CDR3 residues: CASSPRGGTVNTEAFF. The entire variable domain, with the rest obtained from reference TRBV11-2 and TRBJ1-1, is as follows: EAGVAQSPRYKIIEKRQSVAFWCNPISGHATLYWYQQILGQGPKLLIQFQNNGVVDDSQLPKDRFSAERLKGVDSTLKIQPAKLEDSAVYLCASSPRGGTVNTEAFFGQGTRLTVV.

The chain couples TRBV7-9 to TRBJ1-1. CDR1 is SEHNR, CDR2 FQNEAQ, per germline (reference sequence). This CDR3 is built from 14 residues. The CDR3 spells CASSYLTKGTEAFF. Based on the CDR3 plus reference TRBV7-9 and TRBJ1-1, the full variable domain is DTGVSQNPRHKITKRGQNVTFRCDPISEHNRLYWYRQTLGQGPEFLTYFQNEAQLEKSRLLSDRFSAERPKGSFSTLEIQRTEQGDSAMYLCASSYLTKGTEAFFGQGTRLTVV.

The V call is TRBV20-1, the J call TRBJ1-1; the D call of TRBD1 rests on TCRdb alone, since no DNA is present to check it. Germline assignment: CDR1 DFQATT and CDR2 SNEGSKA (reference sequence). The CDR3 runs 13 residues. The CDR3 spells CSAPTGTNTEAFF.

This rearrangement joins TRBV24-1 to TRBJ2-1; TCRdb's assignment of TRBD1 cannot be checked, as there is no DNA. Germline V gene lookup returns CDR1 KGHDR and CDR2 SFDVKD. CDR3 length equals 15 residues. The CDR3 sequence: CATSARGQPDNEQFF.

This chain joins TRBV3-1 and TRBJ2-7; TCRdb lists TRBD2, though no DNA is available to test this call. Germline V gene lookup returns CDR1 LGHDT and CDR2 YNNKEL (reference sequence). The CDR3 is 14 residues long. This CDR3 is CASSQDVSWTEQYF.

This chain connects TRBV30 to TRBJ2-3. Germline-derived CDR1 and CDR2 are GTSNPN and SVGIG (reference sequence). The CDR3 contains 13 residues. The CDR3 loop is CAWSYVSTDTQYF.

The rearrangement links TRBV5-1 to TRBJ2-5. Germline loops: CDR1 SGHRS, CDR2 YFSETQ. The CDR3 runs 11 residues. This CDR3 is CASILGETQYF.

This chain connects TRBV20-1 to TRBJ2-5; lacking DNA, the TRBD2 call made by TCRdb goes unchecked. Per germline, CDR1 DFQATT and CDR2 SNEGSKA (reference sequence). The CDR3 extends over 14 amino acids. CDR3 amino acids: CSARDGAVQETQYF.

V and J are TRBV7-9 and TRBJ2-3; TCRdb indicates TRBD2, and absent DNA this call remains unverified. The CDR3 length is 14 residues. Per the germline V gene, CDR1 is SEHNR and CDR2 is FQNEAQ (reference sequence). CDR3 region: CASGIAGGLRTQYF.

This chain uses TRBV15 with TRBJ1-5; the D call of TRBD1 rests on TCRdb alone, since no DNA is present to check it. The germline CDR1 and CDR2 sequences are LNHNV and YYDKDF (reference sequence). The CDR3 has 15 amino acids. CDR3 region: CATMEAGLGNQPQHF.

The gene calls are TRBV12-3 or TRBV12-4 and TRBJ2-7; TCRdb indicates TRBD2, and absent DNA this call remains unverified. The CDR3 is 16 amino acids. The CDR3 protein is CASSLVVGEGLGEQYF.

V gene TRBV3-1 combines with J gene TRBJ2-1; the D gene TCRdb calls, TRBD2, cannot be checked with no DNA. The germline V gene encodes CDR1 LGHDT and CDR2 YNNKEL (reference sequence). The CDR3 loop spans 15 amino acids. CDR3 region: CASSQTSGSNNEQFF.

V and J are TRBV7-8 and TRBJ2-7; the D call from TCRdb, TRBD1, cannot be confirmed without DNA. Germline values: CDR1 SGHVS, CDR2 FQNEAQ. The CDR3 loop spans 14 amino acids. This CDR3 reads CASSSSGQGYEQYF.

The chain recombines TRBV27 with TRBJ1-1; TCRdb outputs TRBD1, but without DNA this stays unchecked. CDR1 is MNHEY, CDR2 SMNVEV, per germline (reference sequence). The CDR3 has 14 amino acids. The CDR3 sequence is CASSWTGLNTEAFF.

This chain links TRBV29-1 with TRBJ2-5; the D gene TCRdb calls, TRBD2, cannot be checked with no DNA. The CDR3 runs to 18 residues. The germline V gene encodes CDR1 SQVTM and CDR2 ANQGSEA. CDR3 sequence: CSVPRSLGREGYQETQYF.

The chain combines TRBV7-8 with TRBJ2-1; TCRdb calls TRBD1, which cannot be checked without DNA. This CDR3 contains 15 residues. Germline V gene data show CDR1 as SGHVS and CDR2 as FQNEAQ. CDR3 sequence reads: CASISPRGFGNEQFF.

The V call is TRBV7-6, the J call TRBJ1-4; with no DNA, the TCRdb D assignment of TRBD1 cannot be verified. This CDR3 comprises 15 residues. The germline V gene encodes CDR1 SGHVS and CDR2 FNYEAQ. The CDR3 protein is CASSLNRGTNEKLFF.